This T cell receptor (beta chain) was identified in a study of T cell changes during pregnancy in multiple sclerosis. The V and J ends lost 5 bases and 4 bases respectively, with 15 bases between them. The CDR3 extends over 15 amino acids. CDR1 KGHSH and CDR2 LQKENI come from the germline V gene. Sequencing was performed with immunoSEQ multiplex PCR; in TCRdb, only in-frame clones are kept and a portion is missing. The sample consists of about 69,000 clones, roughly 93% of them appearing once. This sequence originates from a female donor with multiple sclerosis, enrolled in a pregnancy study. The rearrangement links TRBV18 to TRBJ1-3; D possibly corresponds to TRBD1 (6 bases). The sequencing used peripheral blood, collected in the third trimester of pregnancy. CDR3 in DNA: TGTGCCAGCTCAGGCCGACCAGGGGTCGGAAACACCATATATTTT. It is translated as CASSGRPGVGNTIYF.